This is a list of T cell receptor beta chains from one sample in a study of a mutant IDH1 vaccine in newly diagnosed glioma. These receptors have no known antigen. TCRdb keeps only in-frame clones here, not all; method: immunoSEQ multiplex PCR. The sample has roughly 32,000 clones; roughly 77% are singletons. The sequencing used PBMCs, collected from a glioma patient whose treatment included an IDH1 peptide vaccine. Source of these receptors: a man in his forties with glioma. Some clones in this sample may be carry-over from other donors' samples. The CDR3 runs from the conserved cysteine through the conserved F or W. A D gene is named only where the DNA matches it firmly. Size is stated for part of the rows, as once, few or many counts, or as a class when the clone is expanded.

clone size	J gene	D gene	V gene	CDR3 protein	CDR3 DNA
NA	TRBJ2-7	TRBD2	TRBV6-1	CASTRDYYEQYF	TGTGCCAGCACACGGGACTACTACGAGCAGTACTTC
few	TRBJ1-1	NA	TRBV4-3	CASSPSGVNTEAFF	TGCGCCAGCAGCCCAAGTGGCGTTAACACTGAAGCTTTCTTT
few	TRBJ2-7	NA	TRBV7-9	CASSFQEIPGEQYF	TGTGCCAGCAGCTTTCAGGAGATCCCCGGCGAGCAGTACTTC
NA	TRBJ2-7	TRBD1	TRBV6-5	CASRKQGAWGEQYF	TGTGCCAGCAGAAAACAGGGGGCGTGGGGCGAGCAGTACTTC
few	TRBJ1-1	TRBD1	TRBV4-1	CASSPEQGAGTEAFF	TGCGCCAGCAGCCCGGAACAGGGGGCCGGCACTGAAGCTTTCTTT
NA	TRBJ2-2	NA	TRBV2	CASSVRTVNTGELFF	TGTGCCAGCAGTGTTCGGACGGTGAACACCGGGGAGCTGTTTTTT
NA	TRBJ1-1	TRBD1	TRBV5-6	CASSLIQGGTEAFF	TGTGCCAGCAGTTTAATACAGGGGGGCACTGAAGCTTTCTTT
NA	TRBJ1-1	TRBD1	TRBV29-1	CSVGGGAGTEAFF	TGCAGCGTGGGAGGGGGCGCAGGCACTGAAGCTTTCTTT
NA	TRBJ2-5	NA	TRBV4-2	CASSQDRVGAGIQETQYF	TGTGCCAGCAGCCAAGATAGGGTGGGAGCAGGAATCCAAGAGACCCAGTACTTC
NA	TRBJ2-7	TRBD1	TRBV5-4	CASSLARTGGSHSLYEQYF	TGTGCCAGCAGCTTGGCTAGGACAGGGGGTTCACATTCACTCTACGAGCAGTACTTC
few	TRBJ2-6	NA	TRBV15	CATSREVGSGANVLTF	TGTGCCACCAGCAGGGAAGTAGGCTCTGGGGCCAACGTCCTGACTTTC
NA	TRBJ2-7	TRBD1	TRBV5-5	CASSSGQGANEQYF	TGTGCCAGCAGCTCGGGACAGGGGGCTAACGAGCAGTACTTC
few	TRBJ2-1	TRBD2	TRBV4-1	CASSSPGLAGGPGREEQFF	TGCGCCAGCAGCTCCCCGGGACTAGCGGGGGGGCCGGGGCGGGAGGAGCAGTTCTTC
NA	TRBJ2-6	NA	TRBV5-1	CASSGGGPSGANVLTF	TGCGCCAGCAGCGGGGGGGGCCCCTCTGGGGCCAACGTCCTGACTTTC
NA	TRBJ1-1	NA	TRBV11-2	CASSPAEEAFF	TGTGCCAGCAGCCCCGCGGAGGAAGCTTTCTTT
NA	TRBJ2-5	NA	TRBV14	CASSQEWGSGVTQYF	TGTGCCAGCAGCCAAGAATGGGGGAGCGGTGTGACCCAGTACTTC
NA	TRBJ2-3	NA	TRBV27	CASHRGSSTDTQYF	TGTGCCAGCCATAGGGGGTCTAGCACAGATACGCAGTATTTT
few	TRBJ1-1	TRBD1	TRBV6-6	CASRTGDMNTEAFF	TGTGCCAGCCGGACAGGGGATATGAACACTGAAGCTTTCTTT
NA	TRBJ2-7	NA	TRBV7-3	CASSSSGDGAGEQYF	TGTGCCAGCAGCTCTTCCGGGGACGGGGCTGGAGAGCAGTACTTC
NA	TRBJ1-2	NA	TRBV18	CASSPAGEGYTF	TGTGCCAGCTCACCTGCAGGGGAGGGCTACACCTTC
NA	TRBJ2-7	NA	TRBV9	CASSVGNLHHEQYF	TGTGCCAGCAGCGTAGGGAACTTACACCACGAGCAGTACTTC
NA	TRBJ2-7	NA	TRBV29-1	CSVGSGTPYEQYF	TGCAGCGTAGGTTCCGGGACCCCGTACGAGCAGTACTTC
NA	TRBJ2-5	NA	TRBV11-2	CASSLDIGGPGETQYF	TGTGCCAGCAGCTTAGATATTGGGGGGCCGGGAGAGACCCAGTACTTC
once	TRBJ2-7	NA	TRBV19	CASSIAGNSYEQYF	TGTGCCAGTAGTATTGCAGGAAACTCCTACGAGCAGTACTTC
NA	TRBJ2-7	TRBD1	TRBV5-4	CASSSGQQGAQNEQYF	TGTGCCAGCAGCTCAGGGCAACAGGGGGCGCAAAACGAGCAGTACTTC
NA	TRBJ2-1	NA	TRBV6-4	CASSPGGGQRPHNEQFF	TGTGCCAGCAGCCCCGGAGGGGGCCAGCGGCCCCACAATGAGCAGTTCTTC
NA	TRBJ2-3	TRBD2	TRBV5-8	CASSSLAGGSTDTQYF	TGTGCCAGCAGCTCCCTAGCGGGGGGTAGCACAGATACGCAGTATTTT
few	TRBJ2-3	TRBD1	TRBV10-1	CASSGRNIQGNGTDTQYF	TGCGCCAGCAGTGGAAGGAATATACAGGGGAATGGCACAGATACGCAGTATTTT
NA	TRBJ2-3	TRBD2	TRBV5-1	CASSLVAGARSDTQYF	TGCGCCAGCAGCTTGGTAGCGGGGGCCCGGTCAGATACGCAGTATTTT